The 18 T cell receptor beta chains below were found in one sample sequenced in a study of blood T cell repertoires in COVID-19. Clones were read by immunoSEQ multiplex PCR, and TCRdb kept only the in-frame ones, dropping some. The table includes 250,000 or so clones, around 90% detected once. The sequenced sample was PBMCs or T cells enriched from blood (not recorded which). The source is a human donor in a cohort exposed to, infected with or recovered from COVID-19 (not recorded which). The donor label of this sample is uncertain.

This clone was detected a few times. The CDR3 here is CASSQASEGATNEKLFF. The CDR3 DNA follows: TGTGCCAGCAGCCAAGCGTCAGAGGGGGCAACTAATGAAAAACTGTTTTTT. The chain is built from TRBV4-2 and TRBJ1-4, with a possible D match to TRBD1 (6 bases). Germline CDR1 LGHNA, CDR2 YNFKEQ. Trimming cost V 1 base and J 0 bases, with 12 bases left between them. This CDR3 contains 17 residues.

This clone was picked up one time. CDR3 amino acids: CASSYWRLAGRTDTQYF. The CDR3 DNA reads as TGTGCCAGCAGTTACTGGAGACTAGCGGGGCGCACAGATACGCAGTATTTT. The J gene is TRBJ2-3, the V gene TRBV6-2 or TRBV6-3; 11 nucleotides match TRBD2. Germline V gene lookup returns CDR1 MNHEY and CDR2 SVGEGT. V trimming: 1 base; J trimming: 1 base; junction bases outside the gene matches: 4. The CDR3 loop spans 17 amino acids.

The rearrangement links TRBV5-1 to TRBJ1-1; 9 bases are shared with TRBD1. Trimming removed 2 bases from V and 4 bases from J; junction bases left unmatched: 6. Germline V gene lookup returns CDR1 SGHRS and CDR2 YFSETQ. This CDR3 has 15 residues. This CDR3 is CASSFRLGQGTEAFF. Here the CDR3 DNA reads TGCGCCAGCAGCTTCAGGCTGGGACAGGGCACTGAAGCTTTCTTT.

The rearrangement uses TRBV29-1 and TRBJ2-1; 8 bases fit TRBD2. V lost 4 bases, J lost 6 bases, and 5 bases stayed unmatched. Germline V CDR1 and CDR2: SQVTM, ANQGSEA. This CDR3 region has 13 residues. DNA of the CDR3: TGCAGCGTTGTGGGGACTAGGATCAATGAGCAGTTCTTC. Its translation: CSVVGTRINEQFF.

The chain couples TRBV7-2 to TRBJ2-3, with D perhaps matching TRBD2 (6 bases). This CDR3 spans 17 amino acids. Germline lookup yields CDR1 SGHTA and CDR2 FQGNSA. Trimming took off 3 bases at V and 4 bases at J, with 20 bases between the two ends. CDR3 bases: TGTGCCAGCAGCTTGGAGGGATACGGGGGAGCCTCAGATACGCAGTATTTT. It codes for CASSLEGYGGASDTQYF.

The chain recombines TRBV6-1 with TRBJ1-2; D not certain. There are 12 residues in the CDR3. Trimming shortened V by 8 bases and J by 4 bases, and 11 bases separated the two germline ends. The germline CDR1 and CDR2 sequences are MNHNS and SASEGT. In DNA form, the CDR3 reads TGTGCCAGCCTCTTCCCCAGCTATGGCTACACCTTC. This gives the protein CASLFPSYGYTF.

The J gene is TRBJ1-6, the V gene TRBV19; D gene ambiguous. The V end lost 4 bases, the J end lost 4 bases, and 5 bases lay between the germline ends. This CDR3 is 13 amino acids long. Germline lookup yields CDR1 LNHDA and CDR2 SQIVND (reference sequence). The CDR3 loop reads CASSRQYNSPLHF. The CDR3 DNA follows: TGTGCCAGTAGTAGGCAATATAATTCACCCCTCCACTTT.

V gene TRBV30 combines with J gene TRBJ1-2, with 7 bases that match TRBD1. With V trimmed by 2 bases and J by 3 bases, 3 bases remained unmatched. Germline lookup yields CDR1 GTSNPN and CDR2 SVGIG (reference sequence). There are 13 residues in the CDR3. CDR3 nucleotides: TGTGCCTGGAGTCCCGACAGGGACTATGGCTACACCTTC. Encoded protein: CAWSPDRDYGYTF.

Turning to this clone: The identical CDR3 is also encoded by other nucleotide sequences in the sample. The chain couples TRBV2 to TRBJ1-2; 7 nucleotides match TRBD1. The CDR3 spans 13 residues. Germline V CDR1 and CDR2: SNHLY, FYNNEI. Trimming took 4 bases from V and 2 from J; bases not matched to a gene: 1. The CDR3 loop reads CASSVGQNYGYTF. The CDR3 nucleotides are TGTGCCAGCAGTGTGGGACAGAACTATGGCTACACCTTC.

The rearrangement joins TRBV7-9 to TRBJ1-2; D unresolved. Trimming stripped 3 bases from V and 1 base from J, with 12 bases between. The germline gives CDR1 SEHNR, CDR2 FQNEAQ (reference sequence). The CDR3 runs 15 residues. CDR3 sequence (DNA): TGTGCCAGCAGCTTGATCACAGATATTAACTATGGCTACACCTTC. This codes for CASSLITDINYGYTF.

CDR3 DNA sequence: TGCGCCAGCAGCTTCAGCCAGGGGGACACTGAAGCTTTCTTT. This sequence encodes CASSFSQGDTEAFF. The chain has TRBV5-1 and TRBJ1-1; 7 positions match TRBD1. CDR1 SGHRS and CDR2 YFSETQ come from the germline V gene. The CDR3 sequence is 14 residues long. The V segment lost 2 bases and the J segment 3 bases; nucleotides outside the gene matches: 4. Based on the CDR3 plus reference TRBV5-1 and TRBJ1-1, the full variable domain is KAGVTQTPRYLIKTRGQQVTLSCSPISGHRSVSWYQQTPGQGLQFLFEYFSETQRNKGNFPGRFSGRQFSNSRSEMNVSTLELGDSALYLCASSFSQGDTEAFFGQGTRLTVV.

This chain joins TRBV5-1 and TRBJ1-1; D might be TRBD1 (5 bases). V dropped 0 bases and J dropped 4 bases, with 13 bases sitting between them. CDR3 length equals 15 residues. From germline, CDR1 is SGHRS and CDR2 YFSETQ. The CDR3 loop reads CASSLEGGVSTEAFF. CDR3 in DNA: TGCGCCAGCAGCTTGGAAGGAGGGGTCTCCACTGAAGCTTTCTTT.

This chain links TRBV19 with TRBJ2-1; 11 bases line up with TRBD2. After removal of 6 bases from V and 6 bases from J, the junction contained 4 bases not matched to a gene. Germline V gives CDR1 LNHDA, CDR2 SQIVND (reference sequence). The CDR3 covers 14 residues. The CDR3 here is CASRTGLAANEQFF. CDR3 DNA sequence: TGTGCCAGTAGAACGGGACTAGCGGCCAATGAGCAGTTCTTC. Full variable domain (missing parts from reference TRBV19 and TRBJ2-1): DGGITQSPKYLFRKEGQNVTLSCEQNLNHDAMYWYRQDPGQGLRLIYYSQIVNDFQKGDIAEGYSVSREKKESFPLTVTSAQKNPTAFYLCASRTGLAANEQFFGPGTRLTVL.

This chain joins TRBV18 and TRBJ1-2; 7 positions match TRBD1. This CDR3 region has 13 residues. With 0 bases clipped from V and 8 bases from J, the junction kept 3 bases outside the gene matches. Germline CDR1 KGHSH, CDR2 LQKENI. The chain's CDR3 is CASSPPDRVGYTF. CDR3 DNA sequence: TGTGCCAGCTCACCACCTGACAGGGTCGGCTACACCTTC.

The genes are TRBV18 and TRBJ1-6, with D unresolved. V dropped 3 bases and J dropped 0 bases, with 6 bases sitting between them. The CDR3 is made up of 15 amino acids. Germline CDR1 KGHSH, CDR2 LQKENI. The CDR3 protein is CASSPKSSYNSPLHF. The CDR3 DNA reads TGTGCCAGCTCACCTAAGAGCTCCTATAATTCACCCCTCCACTTT.

The V call is TRBV11-2, the J call TRBJ1-1; D is uncertain. Germline V CDR1 and CDR2: SGHAT, FQNNGV. This CDR3 comprises 14 residues. Between the trimmed V and J ends, which lost 11 bases and 0 bases, there was a span of 16 bases. The CDR3 loop reads CAGSPRSLNTEAFF. CDR3 sequence (DNA): TGTGCCGGTTCTCCGAGGTCTTTGAACACTGAAGCTTTCTTT.

The J gene is TRBJ2-6, the V gene TRBV30; D may be TRBD1 (5 bases). The CDR3 covers 13 residues. Germline assignment: CDR1 GTSNPN and CDR2 SVGIG (reference sequence). Between the trimmed V and J ends, which lost 8 bases and 1 base, there was a span of 9 bases. Here the CDR3 DNA reads TGTGCCCGTGGGGCTTCTGGGGCCAACGTCCTGACTTTC. Translation: CARGASGANVLTF.

The gene calls are TRBV7-2 and TRBJ1-4, with D perhaps matching TRBD1 (6 bases). The CDR3 is 15 amino acids. CDR1 SGHTA and CDR2 FQGNSA come from the germline V gene. V dropped 5 bases and J dropped 8 bases, with 18 bases sitting between them. DNA of the CDR3: TGTGCCAGCAGCCCGGACGAGACAGGAGGCGAAAAACTGTTTTTT. Its protein is CASSPDETGGEKLFF.